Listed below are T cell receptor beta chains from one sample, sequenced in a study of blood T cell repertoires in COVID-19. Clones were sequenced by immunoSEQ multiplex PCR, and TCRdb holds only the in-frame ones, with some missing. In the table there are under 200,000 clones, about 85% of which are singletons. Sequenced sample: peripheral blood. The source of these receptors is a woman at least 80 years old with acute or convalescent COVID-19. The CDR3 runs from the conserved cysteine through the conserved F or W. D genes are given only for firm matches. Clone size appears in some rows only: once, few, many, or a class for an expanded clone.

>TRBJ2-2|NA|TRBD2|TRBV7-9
CASSGDYSGELFF
TGTGCCAGCAGCGGGGACTACTCCGGGGAGCTGTTTTTT
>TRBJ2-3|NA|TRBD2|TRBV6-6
CASSPRLAGSINTQYF
TGTGCCAGCAGTCCTCGACTAGCGGGAAGCATCAATACGCAGTATTTT
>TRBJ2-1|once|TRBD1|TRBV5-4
CASSPPRTGVNNEQFF
TGTGCCAGCAGCCCCCCTAGGACAGGGGTGAACAATGAGCAGTTCTTC
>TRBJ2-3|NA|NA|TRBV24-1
CATSERGGPSTDTQYF
TGTGCCACCAGTGAAAGGGGGGGACCAAGCACAGATACGCAGTATTTT
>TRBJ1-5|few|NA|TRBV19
CASSIGQGGQPQHF
TGTGCCAGTAGTATTGGGCAGGGTGGACAGCCCCAGCATTTT
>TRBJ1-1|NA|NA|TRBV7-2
CASSLDGGTEAFF
TGTGCCAGCAGCTTAGACGGGGGAACTGAAGCTTTCTTT
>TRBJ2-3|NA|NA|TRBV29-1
CSVEAPNTDTQYF
TGCAGCGTTGAAGCCCCTAACACAGATACGCAGTATTTT
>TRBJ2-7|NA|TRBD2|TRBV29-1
CSAGTSSYEQYF
TGCAGCGCCGGGACTAGCTCCTACGAGCAGTACTTC
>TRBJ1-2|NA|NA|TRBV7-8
CASSRDRFEGYTF
TGTGCCAGCAGCCGCGACAGGTTCGAGGGCTACACCTTC
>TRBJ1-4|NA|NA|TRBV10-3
CAISESPGEGEKLFF
TGTGCCATCAGTGAGTCGCCAGGGGAAGGAGAAAAACTGTTTTTT
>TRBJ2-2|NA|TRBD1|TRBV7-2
CASSLVGAGGNTGELFF
TGTGCCAGCAGCTTAGTGGGGGCAGGGGGTAACACCGGGGAGCTGTTTTTT
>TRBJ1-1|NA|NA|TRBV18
CASSPPTGRNTEAFF
TGTGCCAGCTCACCACCGACAGGTAGGAACACTGAAGCTTTCTTT
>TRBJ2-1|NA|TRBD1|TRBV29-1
CSVDLRGQGVYNEQFF
TGCAGCGTTGATTTGAGGGGACAGGGGGTATACAATGAGCAGTTCTTC
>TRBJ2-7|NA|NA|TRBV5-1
CASSLGRGEYEQYF
TGCGCCAGCAGCTTGGGCAGGGGCGAGTACGAGCAGTACTTC
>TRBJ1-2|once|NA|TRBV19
CASSRQRGAGYGYTF
TGTGCCAGTAGCCGCCAACGGGGGGCAGGGTATGGCTACACCTTC
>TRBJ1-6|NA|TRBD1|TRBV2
CASGTANSPLHF
TGTGCCAGCGGGACAGCCAATTCACCCCTCCACTTT
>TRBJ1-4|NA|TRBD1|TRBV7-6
CASSPGAGGNEYEKLFF
TGTGCCAGCAGCCCCGGGGCAGGGGGGAATGAGTATGAAAAACTGTTTTTT
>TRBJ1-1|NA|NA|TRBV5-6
CASSGRVRAEAFF
TGTGCCAGCAGCGGTAGGGTGAGGGCTGAAGCTTTCTTT
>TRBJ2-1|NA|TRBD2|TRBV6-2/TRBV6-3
CASSYTSGAYNEQFF
TGTGCCAGCAGTTATACTAGCGGGGCTTACAATGAGCAGTTCTTC
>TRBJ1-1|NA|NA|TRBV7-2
CASSLGGRVINTEAFF
TGTGCCAGCAGCTTAGGAGGCAGGGTGATTAACACTGAAGCTTTCTTT
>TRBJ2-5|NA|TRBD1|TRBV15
CATSHTGGLGTQYF
TGTGCCACCAGTCACACAGGGGGACTTGGGACCCAGTACTTC
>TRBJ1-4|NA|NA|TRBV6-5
CASSSVGGEKLFF
TGTGCCAGCAGTTCAGTGGGGGGAGAAAAACTGTTTTTT
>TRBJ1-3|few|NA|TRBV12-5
CASGFSSSGNTIYF
TGTGCTAGTGGTTTTTCTAGCTCTGGAAACACCATATATTTT
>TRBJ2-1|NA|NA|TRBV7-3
CASSLNRDEQFF
TGTGCCAGCAGCTTAAACCGGGATGAGCAGTTCTTC
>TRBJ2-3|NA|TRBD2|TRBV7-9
CASSNPPGLDTDTQYF
TGTGCCAGCAGCAACCCCCCGGGACTAGACACAGATACGCAGTATTTT
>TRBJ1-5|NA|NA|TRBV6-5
CASSSRGSNQPQHF
TGTGCCAGCAGCTCGAGGGGGAGCAATCAGCCCCAGCATTTT
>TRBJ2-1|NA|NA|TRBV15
CATSRRSGSYNEQFF
TGTGCCACCAGCAGACGTAGTGGCTCCTACAATGAGCAGTTCTTC
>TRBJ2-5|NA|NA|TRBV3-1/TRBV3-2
CASSQRGQQETQYF
TGTGCCAGCAGCCAGCGTGGACAGCAAGAGACCCAGTACTTC
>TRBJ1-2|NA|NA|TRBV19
CASRVTGDNYGYTF
TGTGCCAGTAGGGTGACAGGCGATAACTATGGCTACACCTTC
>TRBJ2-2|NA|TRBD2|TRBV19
CATRAGGSTGELFF
TGTGCCACCCGGGCGGGAGGGAGCACCGGGGAGCTGTTTTTT
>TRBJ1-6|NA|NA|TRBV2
CASSPVFDSPLHF
TGTGCCAGCAGTCCGGTATTCGATTCACCCCTCCACTTT
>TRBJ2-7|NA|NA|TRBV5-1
CASSPGQISYEQYF
TGCGCCAGCAGCCCAGGACAGATCTCCTACGAGCAGTACTTC
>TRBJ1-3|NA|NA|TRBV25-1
CASSDDSHRTGNTIYF
TGTGCCAGCAGTGATGACAGCCATAGAACTGGAAACACCATATATTTT
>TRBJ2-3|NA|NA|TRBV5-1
CASSAGATDTQYF
TGCGCCAGCAGCGCGGGCGCTACAGATACGCAGTATTTT
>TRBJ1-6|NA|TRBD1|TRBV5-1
CASSLDQTGDNSPLHF
TGCGCCAGCAGCTTGGACCAGACAGGGGATAATTCACCCCTCCACTTT
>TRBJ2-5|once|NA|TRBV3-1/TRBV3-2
CASRDRGQGETQYF
TGTGCCAGCAGGGATAGAGGCCAGGGGGAGACCCAGTACTTC
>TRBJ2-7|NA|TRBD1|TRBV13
CASSPGGQGASEQYF
TGTGCCAGCAGCCCCGGAGGACAGGGGGCGAGCGAGCAGTACTTC
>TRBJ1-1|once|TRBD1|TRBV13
CASSSNGQGGTEAFF
TGTGCCAGCAGCTCTAACGGACAGGGGGGGACTGAAGCTTTCTTT
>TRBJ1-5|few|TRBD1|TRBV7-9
CASSLANQGGGQPQHF
TGTGCCAGCAGCCTTGCAAACCAGGGGGGAGGACAGCCCCAGCATTTT
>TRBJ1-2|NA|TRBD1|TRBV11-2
CASYAPGQGIYGYTF
TGTGCCAGCTACGCACCGGGACAGGGGATCTATGGCTACACCTTC
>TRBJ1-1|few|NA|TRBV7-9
CASSFRQLNTEAFF
TGTGCCAGCAGCTTCCGACAGCTTAACACTGAAGCTTTCTTT
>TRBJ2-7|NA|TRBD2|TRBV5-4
CASSFLASGSYEQYF
TGTGCCAGCAGCTTTTTGGCTAGCGGGAGTTACGAGCAGTACTTC
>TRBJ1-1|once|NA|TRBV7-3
CASSFEGGAVATSNTEAFF
TGTGCCAGCAGCTTTGAGGGCGGGGCTGTGGCGACCTCGAACACTGAAGCTTTCTTT
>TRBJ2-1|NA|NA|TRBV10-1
CASSDSGGPSSYNEQFF
TGCGCCAGCAGTGACTCGGGGGGCCCAAGCTCCTACAATGAGCAGTTCTTC
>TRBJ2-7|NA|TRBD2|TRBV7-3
CASSPNAGVKDEQYF
TGTGCCAGCAGCCCTAATGCGGGGGTGAAAGACGAGCAGTACTTC